The entry that follows covers one T cell receptor (beta chain) sequence. What it binds is unknown. Germline V CDR1 and CDR2: MNHEY, SMNVEV (reference sequence). The CDR3 is made up of 15 amino acids. With 3 bases clipped from V and 4 bases from J, the junction kept 3 bases outside the gene matches. The data were produced by immunoSEQ multiplex PCR, yet TCRdb's version contains in-frame clones alone and is incomplete. The sample gives some 20,000 clones, just under 85% of which show up once; around 2.9% is in the top ten. The sample comes from a study of lymphopenia after photon versus proton radiotherapy. Study-wide results and limits: Post-nadir diversity loss with photons came from oligoclonal expansion, particularly CD8+ Temra cells. Proton therapy kept repertoires fairly stable, unlike photons, which gained effector/memory cells.

The sample was peripheral blood, taken from a patient treated with photon-based radiotherapy. The TCR was taken from a woman aged 45-65 years with pancreatic cancer. The chain joins TRBV27 to TRBJ2-1; TRBD2 agrees at 10 bases. CDR3 residues: CASSLTTSGYNEQFF. In DNA form, the CDR3 reads TGTGCCAGCAGTTTGACGACTAGCGGGTACAATGAGCAGTTCTTC.